The 5 T cell receptor beta chains listed next were all sequenced from one sample in a study of blood T cell repertoires in COVID-19. Here immunoSEQ multiplex PCR was the method, and the copy in TCRdb shows in-frame clones only, minus some. The data show roughly 320,000 clones, around nine tenths seen once. Sequencing was done on a sample of peripheral blood. These receptors all come from a man between 65 and 85 years old with acute or convalescent COVID-19.

The DNA of the CDR3 is TGTGCCAGCAGCGAGCGGGGGGGAAACACCGGGGAGCTGTTTTTT. Amino acids: CASSERGGNTGELFF. This rearrangement joins TRBV7-8 to TRBJ2-2, with 10 bases that match TRBD2. In germline, CDR1 is SGHVS, CDR2 FQNEAQ. This CDR3 spans 15 amino acids. The junction had 2 bases not matched to a gene; V was cut back by 5 bases and J by 2 bases.

This chain connects TRBV7-9 to TRBJ1-3, with TRBD1 identical over 7 bases. V lost 3 bases, J lost 0 bases, and 2 bases stayed unmatched. Germline V gene data show CDR1 as SEHNR and CDR2 as FQNEAQ (reference sequence). The CDR3 length is 15 residues. CDR3 nucleotides: TGTGCCAGCAGCTTTGGGACAGTCTCTGGAAACACCATATATTTT. Amino acids: CASSFGTVSGNTIYF.

This chain joins TRBV2 and TRBJ2-7; D not certain. The CDR3 has 12 amino acids. The germline gives CDR1 SNHLY, CDR2 FYNNEI. Trimming stripped 4 bases from V and 6 bases from J, with 10 bases between. CDR3 region: CASSGDLGEQYF. The CDR3 DNA follows: TGTGCCAGCAGTGGTGACTTGGGCGAGCAGTACTTC.

The CDR3 loop reads CASSLFGVPPDLKPQHF. The CDR3 region has the DNA TGTGCCAGCAGCTTGTTCGGGGTACCCCCCGACCTGAAGCCCCAGCATTTT. The chain uses TRBV5-6 and TRBJ1-5; D is uncertain. The CDR3 is made up of 17 amino acids. V was shortened by 1 base and J by 8 bases, with 22 bases between the two germline ends. Germline CDR1 is SGHDT and CDR2 is YYEEEE. The full variable domain, with the rest looked up from reference TRBV5-6 and TRBJ1-5, is DAGVTQSPTHLIKTRGQQVTLRCSPKSGHDTVSWYQQALGQGPQFIFQYYEEEERQRGNFPDRFSGHQFPNYSSELNVNALLLGDSALYLCASSLFGVPPDLKPQHFGDGTRLSIL.

In DNA form, the CDR3 reads TGTGCCAGCCAAGGACAGGGGGTCAATGAGCAGTTCTTC. This sequence encodes CASQGQGVNEQFF. V usage is TRBV11-2 and J usage is TRBJ2-1; TRBD1 matches 10 bases. The CDR3 loop spans 13 amino acids. V dropped 8 bases and J dropped 6; count of bases not matched to a gene: 4. Germline V gene data show CDR1 as SGHAT and CDR2 as FQNNGV.